A selection of T cell receptor beta chains follows, all from one sample in a study of T cell repertoires in cytomegalovirus infection. TCRdb re-analysed the reads in MiXCR, keeping a single row per CDR3 protein. The table shows approximately 180,000 distinct CDR3 sequences, with roughly 9.8% occurring only once. What was sequenced was PBMCs. All receptors come from a human donor in good health (CMV status not recorded). Some clones in this sample may be carry-over from other donors' samples. The conserved cysteine and the conserved F or W are not part of the CDR3 here. Each record gives: V gene, J gene, CDR3 protein.

TRBV20-1,TRBJ2-5,SAAPAGEETQY
TRBV5-4,TRBJ2-1,ASSQSGGFDEQF
TRBV7-2,TRBJ2-6,ASSLAAAGAGANVLT
TRBV7-2,TRBJ2-2,ASSVTGLGTGELF
TRBV11-2,TRBJ2-1,ASSPGTSGGHEQF
TRBV4-1,TRBJ2-7,ASSQGVSGSSDEQY
TRBV20-1,TRBJ2-5,SAPSEGQETQY
TRBV27,TRBJ2-3,ASTPGSSPDTQY
TRBV7-2,TRBJ2-2,ASSWSPTGGNTGELF
TRBV7-9,TRBJ1-1,ASSSGTNTEAF
TRBV7-2,TRBJ1-2,ASSLARQGVYGYT
TRBV27,TRBJ2-2,ASSFWGNGELF
TRBV28,TRBJ2-2,ASSIPSGRAGELF
TRBV7-2,TRBJ1-6,ASSLLGNSPLH
TRBV6-2/TRBV6-3,TRBJ2-5,ASSYSPTSPDLQETQY